Sequencing of this T cell receptor beta chain was carried out in a study of blood T cell repertoires in COVID-19. Study context: Both acute and convalescent COVID-19 samples were obtained from the United States, Italy and Spain. The analysed material was cDNA or gDNA that came from T cells, B-cell-depleted T cells, or PBMCs.

The CDR3 extends over 15 amino acids. CDR1 and CDR2 from the germline V gene are SGHRS and YFSETQ. The V gene lost 5 bases and the J gene lost 6 bases, with 18 bases spanning the gap. As processed by the authors: How many nucleated cells were present was estimated from reference gene primer amplification. This table comes from immunoSEQ multiplex PCR, and its TCRdb copy is limited to in-frame clones, with some not included. Clone size and the V and J calls come from that table; the DNA yielded D and trimming. The table lists 200,000 to 250,000 clones, 89% of them singletons, with about 5% in the top ten.

Source material: peripheral blood. This receptor was obtained from a woman aged 40 to 50 with acute or convalescent COVID-19. This rearrangement joins TRBV5-1 to TRBJ2-1, with a possible D match to TRBD2 (5 bases). Here the CDR3 reads CASRQQLEGFNEQFF. CDR3 nucleotide sequence: TGCGCCAGCAGACAACAACTCGAGGGTTTCAATGAGCAGTTCTTC.